The 14 T cell receptor beta chains below were found in one sample sequenced in a study of blood T cell repertoires in COVID-19. Here immunoSEQ multiplex PCR was the method, and the copy in TCRdb shows in-frame clones only, minus some. Among 350,000 to 400,000 clones listed, about 86% were seen once. What was sequenced was peripheral blood. The source is a woman aged 60-75 years with COVID-19, enrolled during active disease.

This chain joins TRBV7-9 and TRBJ1-1, with 7 bases aligning to TRBD1. The CDR3 is 14 amino acids. With V trimmed by 5 bases and J by 4 bases, 7 bases remained unmatched. Germline CDR1 reads SEHNR; CDR2 reads FQNEAQ (reference sequence). CDR3 bases: TGTGCCAGCAGCCCTATGGAGGGGGCCACTGAAGCTTTCTTT. It specifies CASSPMEGATEAFF.

The genes are TRBV4-3 and TRBJ2-7; 8 nucleotides agree with TRBD1. The V segment lost 0 bases and the J segment 0 bases; nucleotides outside the gene matches: 4. The CDR3 is 16 residues long. From germline, CDR1 is LGHNA and CDR2 YSLEER. The CDR3 loop is CASSQDNTGGSYEQYF. CDR3 DNA: TGCGCCAGCAGCCAAGATAATACAGGGGGCTCCTACGAGCAGTACTTC.

The chain carries TRBV7-9 and TRBJ1-4; D is ambiguous. V was cut by 0 bases and J by 8 bases, with 7 bases left in between. CDR1 SEHNR and CDR2 FQNEAQ come from the germline V gene (reference sequence). The CDR3 consists of 13 residues. The CDR3 region has the DNA TGTGCCAGCAGCTTAGCAGGAGGAGAAAAACTGTTTTTT. Translating gives CASSLAGGEKLFF.

This chain joins TRBV19 and TRBJ2-1; TRBD1 matches at 7 bases. This CDR3 is 15 amino acids long. Germline CDR1 is LNHDA and CDR2 is SQIVND (reference sequence). After removal of 1 base from V and 8 bases from J, the junction contained 8 bases not matched to a gene. The CDR3 protein is CASSIGSGGEYEQFF. The CDR3 bases are TGTGCCAGTAGTATAGGCTCAGGGGGTGAGTATGAGCAGTTCTTC.

The chain joins TRBV6-2 or TRBV6-3 to TRBJ2-6; 7 bases are shared with TRBD1. The J segment lost 2 bases and the V segment lost 4 bases, leaving 5 bases of the junction unmatched. This CDR3 comprises 16 residues. The V gene's germline CDR1 is MNHEY and CDR2 SVGEGT. CDR3 residues: CASSFDRVPGANVLTF. CDR3 DNA sequence: TGTGCCAGCAGTTTCGACAGGGTGCCTGGGGCCAACGTCCTGACTTTC.

The chain joins TRBV5-4 to TRBJ1-1; D is perhaps TRBD1 (6 bases). Germline V lookup: CDR1 SGHNT, CDR2 YYREEE (reference sequence). V lost 4 bases and J lost 0, with 10 bases in between. CDR3 length: 14 amino acids. The CDR3 coding sequence is TGTGCCAGCAGCCCCCGGACAGTGAACACTGAAGCTTTCTTT. Translated, it gives CASSPRTVNTEAFF. The whole variable domain, filled in from reference TRBV5-4 and TRBJ1-1, reads ETGVTQSPTHLIKTRGQQVTLRCSSQSGHNTVSWYQQALGQGPQFIFQYYREEENGRGNFPPRFSGLQFPNYSSELNVNALELDDSALYLCASSPRTVNTEAFFGQGTRLTVV.

In nucleotides, the CDR3 is TGCAGCGTATCCGGACAGAACACTGAAGCTTTCTTT. Translating it yields CSVSGQNTEAFF. The chain has TRBV29-1 and TRBJ1-1; a possible D gene is TRBD1 (5 bases). This CDR3 is built from 12 residues. Trimming stripped 6 bases from V and 1 base from J, with 9 bases between. Looked up from germline, CDR1 is SQVTM and CDR2 is ANQGSEA.

This clone was counted a single time. The chain has TRBV6-1 and TRBJ2-6, with D unresolved. The germline V gene has CDR1 MNHNS and CDR2 SASEGT. The CDR3 is 16 amino acids. Trimming left V 3 bases short and J 0 bases short, with 9 bases between. The CDR3: CASSDFKSSGANVLTF. The DNA of the CDR3 is TGTGCCAGCAGTGACTTTAAGAGCTCTGGGGCCAACGTCCTGACTTTC.

The chain has TRBV9 and TRBJ1-2; 10 bases fit TRBD1. The junction had 18 bases not matched to a gene; V was cut back by 4 bases and J by 6 bases. CDR3 length: 18 amino acids. In germline, CDR1 is SGDLS, CDR2 YYNGEE. The CDR3 DNA reads as TGTGCCAGCAGCATTCGTAGGGATATGGACAGGGGGTTTCATGGCTACACCTTC. This gives the protein CASSIRRDMDRGFHGYTF.

The chain combines TRBV12-5 with TRBJ1-2; 8 bases line up with TRBD1. CDR3 length: 12 residues. Germline trimming cut 7 bases from V and 4 bases from J; bases unmatched to any gene: 2. The germline gives CDR1 LGHNT, CDR2 FRNRAP. The DNA of the CDR3 is TGTGCTAGTGCCCAGGGGGCCTATGGCTACACCTTC. Translating gives CASAQGAYGYTF.

A remark on this clone: Sequence at one end of the junction differs from germline and may be a read error. V usage is TRBV3-1 (or the pseudogene TRBV3-2) and J usage is TRBJ2-7, with TRBD2 identical over 10 bases. Germline CDR1 and CDR2: LGHDT and YNNKEL (reference sequence). The CDR3 is made up of 18 amino acids. The CDR3 DNA sequence: TGTGCCCGCAGCCCCCGGGGGGGAGCGGGGGGGGCCGGATACGAGCAGTACTTC. Translated: CARSPRGGAGGAGYEQYF.

The chain has TRBV5-1 and TRBJ2-3; D unresolved. Trimming stripped 6 bases from V and 4 bases from J, with 9 bases between. Germline V gene data show CDR1 as SGHRS and CDR2 as YFSETQ. This CDR3 contains 12 residues. CDR3 residues: CASTLDADTQYF. The CDR3 DNA sequence: TGCGCCAGCACTTTAGATGCAGATACGCAGTATTTT.

This clone showed up just once. The V call is TRBV4-3, the J call TRBJ1-2; 9 bases agree with TRBD1. Germline CDR1 and CDR2: LGHNA and YSLEER. The V and J ends lost 1 base and 8 bases, in that order; junction bases with no gene match: 11. The length of the CDR3 is 16 residues. The CDR3 spells CASSQGQPGQGGGYTF. The CDR3, as DNA: TGCGCCAGCAGCCAAGGTCAACCGGGACAGGGTGGAGGCTACACCTTC.

On this clone: The junction does not match germline at one end; this may be a read error. Other DNA sequences from this sample encode an identical CDR3 as well. This chain links TRBV30 with TRBJ1-2; possibly TRBD1 for D (6 bases). CDR3 length equals 12 residues. Germline CDR1 is GTSNPN and CDR2 is SVGIG (reference sequence). The CDR3 reads CAWTQGHYGYTF. The CDR3 DNA reads as TGTGCCTGGACTCAGGGGCACTATGGCTATACCTTC.